This is a list of T cell receptor beta chains from one sample in a study of blood T cell repertoires in COVID-19. TCRdb's copy holds only in-frame clones and misses some; the assay was immunoSEQ multiplex PCR. The sample holds 200,000 to 300,000 clones, roughly 84% seen once. Sequenced material: peripheral blood. The receptors were gathered from a man aged 40-49 years with acute or convalescent COVID-19. The CDR3 runs from the conserved cysteine through the conserved F or W. A D gene is named only where the DNA matches it firmly. Part of the rows lack a size; the others show once, few, many or a class for expanded clones.

clone_size j_call d_call v_call cdr3_aa cdr3_nt
NA TRBJ2-5 TRBD1 TRBV6-2/TRBV6-3 CASSDRGGLQETQYF TGTGCCAGCAGTGACAGGGGTGGGCTCCAAGAGACCCAGTACTTC
NA TRBJ2-7 TRBD1 TRBV11-1 CASSLDGTGVHEQYF TGTGCCAGCAGCTTAGACGGGACAGGGGTCCACGAGCAGTACTTC
NA TRBJ2-1 NA TRBV7-2 CASSSRSFSYNEQFF TGTGCCAGCAGCTCAAGGAGCTTCTCATACAATGAGCAGTTCTTC
NA TRBJ2-1 NA TRBV11-2 CASSPDISSYNEQFF TGTGCCAGCAGCCCCGACATCAGCTCCTACAATGAGCAGTTCTTC
NA TRBJ2-7 NA TRBV3-1/TRBV3-2 CASSQDGTSEQYF TGTGCCAGCAGCCAAGATGGGACTTCCGAGCAGTACTTC
NA TRBJ1-5 NA TRBV15 CATSSRSGGNQPQHF TGTGCCACCAGCAGTAGGTCAGGGGGCAATCAGCCCCAGCATTTT
NA TRBJ2-7 NA TRBV5-6 CASSYEGSRVYEQYF TGTGCCAGCAGCTATGAGGGATCTAGGGTCTACGAGCAGTACTTC
once TRBJ2-2 NA TRBV7-2 CASSFGIAVTGELFF TGTGCCAGCAGTTTTGGTATAGCGGTCACCGGGGAGCTGTTTTTT
NA TRBJ1-6 NA TRBV3-1/TRBV3-2 CASSQTGNSPLHF TGTGCCAGCAGCCAAACCGGGAATTCACCCCTCCACTTT
NA TRBJ2-3 NA TRBV18 CASSPGAGVDTQYF TGTGCCAGCTCACCAGGGGCAGGGGTAGATACGCAGTATTTT
NA TRBJ2-1 TRBD1 TRBV11-2 CASSFPTGYNEQFF TGTGCCAGCAGCTTTCCGACAGGGTACAATGAGCAGTTCTTC
few TRBJ2-7 NA TRBV28 CASSVPGGLYEQYF TGTGCCAGCAGTGTACCCGGGGGGCTCTACGAGCAGTACTTC
NA TRBJ2-3 NA TRBV6-6 CASSPKSGGGTDTQYF TGTGCCAGCAGCCCAAAGTCCGGAGGAGGAACAGATACGCAGTATTTT
NA TRBJ1-4 NA TRBV29-1 CSGTLDREKLFF TGCAGCGGGACTTTGGACAGAGAAAAACTGTTTTTT
NA TRBJ1-1 NA TRBV7-9 CATPGGVTEAFF TGTGCCACTCCAGGAGGCGTGACTGAAGCTTTCTTT
NA TRBJ2-7 NA TRBV7-2 CASSEGIYEQYF TGTGCCAGCAGCGAGGGAATCTACGAGCAGTACTTC
NA TRBJ1-3 NA TRBV9 CASSEGLPSGNTIYF TGTGCCAGCAGCGAGGGACTCCCCTCTGGAAACACCATATATTTT